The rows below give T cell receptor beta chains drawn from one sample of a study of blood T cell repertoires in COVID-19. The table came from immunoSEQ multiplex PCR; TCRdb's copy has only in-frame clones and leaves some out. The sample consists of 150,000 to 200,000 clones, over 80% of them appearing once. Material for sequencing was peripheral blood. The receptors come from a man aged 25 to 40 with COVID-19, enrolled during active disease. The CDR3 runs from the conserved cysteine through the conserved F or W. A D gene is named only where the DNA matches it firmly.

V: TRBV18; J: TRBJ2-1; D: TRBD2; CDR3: CASSPTSGGYNEQFF
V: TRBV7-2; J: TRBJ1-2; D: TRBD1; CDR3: CASSLVSSGQENYGYTF
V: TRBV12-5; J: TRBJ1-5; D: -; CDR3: CASGLVRENQPQHF
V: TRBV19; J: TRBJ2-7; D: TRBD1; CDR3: CASSKTGGTYEQYF
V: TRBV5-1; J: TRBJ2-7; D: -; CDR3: CASSGGALEPYEQYF
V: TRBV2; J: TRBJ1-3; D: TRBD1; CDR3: CASNRDREMGNTIYF
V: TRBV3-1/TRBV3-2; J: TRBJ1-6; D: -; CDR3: CASSQERDSPLHF
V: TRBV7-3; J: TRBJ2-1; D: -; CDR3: CASSLTWAGSYNEQFF
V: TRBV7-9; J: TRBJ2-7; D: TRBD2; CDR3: CASSSSGRAGTYEQYF
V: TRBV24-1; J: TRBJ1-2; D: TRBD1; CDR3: CATSTGQGFGYTF
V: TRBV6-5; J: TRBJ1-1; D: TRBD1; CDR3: CASSQGQAEAFF
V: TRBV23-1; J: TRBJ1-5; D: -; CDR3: CASNKLDSRDGNQPQHF
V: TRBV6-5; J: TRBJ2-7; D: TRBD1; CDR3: CASSYSGTGNRYEQYF
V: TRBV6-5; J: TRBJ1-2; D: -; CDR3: CASSQSSREYTF
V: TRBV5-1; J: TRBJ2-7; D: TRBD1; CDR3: CASSWTGEHEQYF
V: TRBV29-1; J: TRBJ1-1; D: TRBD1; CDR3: CSVLNRGGNTEAFF
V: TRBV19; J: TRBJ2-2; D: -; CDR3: CASSNQGSPGELFF